The clone carrying this T cell receptor beta chain was counted between two and nine times. As yet, its antigen is unknown. The CDR3 runs 18 residues. V gave up 4 bases and J gave up 0 bases; unmatched junction bases: 12. Germline V gene sequence: CDR1 MNHEY, CDR2 SMNVEV (reference sequence). The PCR ran on 60 Vbeta and 13 Jbeta primers. Sequencing was performed with immunoSEQ multiplex PCR; in TCRdb, only in-frame clones are kept and a portion is missing. The table has 100,000 to 150,000 clones, roughly three fifths seen once. This sample stems from a study of cytomegalovirus exposure and HLA in healthy donors. The study's findings and limits: Common viral pathogens seemed, in a later analysis, to connect with several of the most significant clusters.

This TCR derives from a man younger than 35 in good health and CMV-seronegative. The specimen was PBMCs. The genes are TRBV27 and TRBJ1-3; 7 nucleotides align to TRBD1. The DNA for the CDR3 is TGTGCCAGCAGTTCCCGGGACAGTCCCTCTCTCTCTGGAAACACCATATATTTT. It translates to CASSSRDSPSLSGNTIYF.